The rows below give T cell receptor beta chains drawn from one sample of a study of OX40 agonist ivuxolimab in advanced cancers. Here immunoSEQ multiplex PCR was the method, and the copy in TCRdb shows in-frame clones only, minus some. Among thousands of clones, about 88% were seen once, and the ten largest hold 15% to 20%. Sequences were derived from CD4+ or CD8+ T cells sorted from blood, sampled in a trial of the OX40 agonist ivuxolimab. These receptors were obtained from an adult with an advanced solid tumor such as melanoma, head and neck, liver or kidney cancer. CDR3s include the opening cysteine and the closing phenylalanine or tryptophan. A D gene is named only where the DNA matches it firmly. Clone size, where shown, is once, few, many, or a class for clones that have expanded.

J gene,clone size,V gene,D gene,CDR3 DNA,CDR3 protein
TRBJ2-2,NA,TRBV5-6,NA,TGTGCCAGCAGGGGATGGGGCACCGGGGAGCTGTTTTTT,CASRGWGTGELFF
TRBJ2-1,NA,TRBV10-2,TRBD2,TGCGCCAGCAGTGAGTACCTAGCGGGTCCCTACAATGAGCAGTTCTTC,CASSEYLAGPYNEQFF
TRBJ1-1,NA,TRBV5-1,TRBD1,TGCGCCAGCAGCTGGGCGACAGGGGTGATCACTGAAGCTTTCTTT,CASSWATGVITEAFF
TRBJ2-7,NA,TRBV10-3,NA,TGTGCCATCAGTGAAGGTTACGAGCAGTACTTC,CAISEGYEQYF
TRBJ1-4,NA,TRBV7-9,NA,TGTGCCAGCAGCTTACTTGGGCAGCCTGGAACAACTAATGAAAAACTGTTTTTT,CASSLLGQPGTTNEKLFF
TRBJ2-6,NA,TRBV28,NA,TGTGCCAGCAGTTTACAGGGAAGCTCTGGGGCCAACGTCCTGACTTTC,CASSLQGSSGANVLTF
TRBJ1-5,NA,TRBV15,NA,TGTGCCACCAGCAGAGATAGAGAGGCTGGCAATCAGCCCCAGCATTTT,CATSRDREAGNQPQHF
TRBJ2-2,NA,TRBV28,NA,TGTGCCAGCAGTTTTATGTCTAGTTCGAACACCGGGGAGCTGTTTTTT,CASSFMSSSNTGELFF
TRBJ1-6,NA,TRBV6-5,TRBD1,TGTGCCAGCAGTTACGTTCTTGGACAGGGGAATTCACCCCTCCACTTT,CASSYVLGQGNSPLHF
TRBJ2-2,NA,TRBV13,NA,TGTGCCAGCAGCTTGGACAGACCCACCGGGGAGCTGTTTTTT,CASSLDRPTGELFF
TRBJ1-2,NA,TRBV7-9,TRBD1,TGTGCCAGCAGCTTGTTACGGGACAGGGAGAAAGATGGCTACACCTTC,CASSLLRDREKDGYTF
TRBJ2-1,NA,TRBV23-1,NA,TGCGCCAGCAGGGGTCGGGGTGGTTCCTACAATGAGCAGTTCTTC,CASRGRGGSYNEQFF
TRBJ1-2,NA,TRBV27,NA,TGTGCCAGCAGTTTAAGCACACTCTATGGCTACACCTTC,CASSLSTLYGYTF
TRBJ2-7,NA,TRBV6-5,TRBD2,TGTGCCAGCAGTAGCGGGGGGTTCTACGAGCAGTACTTC,CASSSGGFYEQYF
TRBJ1-6,NA,TRBV6-4,TRBD1,TGTGCCAGCAGACTGGACAGGGCCTATAATTCACCCCTCCACTTT,CASRLDRAYNSPLHF
TRBJ2-7,once,TRBV27,TRBD1,TGTGCCAGCAGTGGCTTTTTGGGACAGGGACTTTCCTACGAGCAGTACTTC,CASSGFLGQGLSYEQYF
TRBJ2-1,NA,TRBV2,NA,TGTGCCAGCAGTGAGTGGACTAACTCCTACAATGAGCAGTTCTTC,CASSEWTNSYNEQFF
TRBJ2-2,NA,TRBV7-9,NA,TGTGCCAGCAGCTTACCAGGGAACACCGGGGAGCTGTTTTTT,CASSLPGNTGELFF
TRBJ2-7,NA,TRBV19,TRBD2,TGTGCCAGTAGTATAGGATACGTAAACGAACTAGCGGGGGGGAGTCGCCACTACGAGCAGTACTTC,CASSIGYVNELAGGSRHYEQYF
TRBJ2-3,NA,TRBV7-8,TRBD2,TGTGCCAGCAGCTTAGCACTAGCGGGGACAGACACAGATACGCAGTATTTT,CASSLALAGTDTDTQYF
TRBJ2-2,NA,TRBV5-4,TRBD1,TGTGCCAGCAGCCTGACAGGGTTGGCCGGGGAGCTGTTTTTT,CASSLTGLAGELFF
TRBJ2-7,NA,TRBV28,TRBD1,TGTGCCAGCCGACCGGGACAGGTTTTTAGCCTCTCCTACGAGCAGTACTTC,CASRPGQVFSLSYEQYF
TRBJ1-3,NA,TRBV10-3,NA,TGTGCCACACAGGGTTCTGGAAACACCATATATTTT,CATQGSGNTIYF
TRBJ2-7,NA,TRBV9,TRBD2,TGTGCCAGCAGCGCGGGGGGTGGGATCGAGCAGTACTTC,CASSAGGGIEQYF
TRBJ2-1,NA,TRBV5-1,NA,TGCGCCAGCAGCTTGACGGTTTTGGACAATGAGCAGTTCTTC,CASSLTVLDNEQFF
TRBJ2-3,NA,TRBV9,TRBD1,TGTGCCAGCAGTCACGAAATAGGGACAGGGGGCTTGGATACGCAGTATTTT,CASSHEIGTGGLDTQYF
TRBJ2-7,NA,TRBV2,NA,TGTGCCAGCAGTGAATATGAGGGGTTGATCTACGAGCAGTACTTC,CASSEYEGLIYEQYF
TRBJ2-3,NA,TRBV6-4,TRBD2,TGTGCCAGCAGTGACCGCTGGACTAGCGGGGGGATGGCAGATACGCAGTATTTT,CASSDRWTSGGMADTQYF
TRBJ2-5,NA,TRBV2,TRBD2,TGTGCCAGCAGTGAAGCCGTTAGCGGGTACCAAGAGACCCAGTACTTC,CASSEAVSGYQETQYF
TRBJ1-1,NA,TRBV28,NA,TGTGCCAGCAGTTTGTGGGGAAACACTGAAGCTTTCTTT,CASSLWGNTEAFF
TRBJ2-7,NA,TRBV7-9,NA,TGTGCCAGCAGCTCAAACGGCCCCTACGAGCAGTACTTC,CASSSNGPYEQYF
TRBJ2-7,NA,TRBV4-2,NA,TGTGCCAGCAGCCAAGAAACGGCCTCGAACGAGCAGTACTTC,CASSQETASNEQYF
TRBJ2-7,NA,TRBV19,NA,TGTGCCAGTAGGGGTGGCCGGGACGGAGACTACGAGCAGTACTTC,CASRGGRDGDYEQYF
TRBJ1-3,NA,TRBV28,NA,TGTGCCAGCAGTACTCCTGACCCCTCTGGAAACACCATATATTTT,CASSTPDPSGNTIYF
TRBJ2-7,NA,TRBV19,TRBD1,TGTGCCAGTAGTCCCGGGACAGGGCTGGATTACGAGCAGTACTTC,CASSPGTGLDYEQYF
TRBJ2-2,NA,TRBV28,NA,TGTGCCAGCAGTTTAGGGGGTAGCGGTAGCACCGGGGAGCTGTTTTTT,CASSLGGSGSTGELFF
TRBJ1-5,NA,TRBV27,NA,TGTGCCAGCAGTTCCCCAGGGGCCACTCAGCCCCAGCATTTT,CASSSPGATQPQHF
TRBJ2-7,NA,TRBV27,TRBD2,TGTGCCAGCAGTTCTAGCGGACGCTGGTACGAGCAGTACTTC,CASSSSGRWYEQYF
TRBJ2-7,NA,TRBV28,NA,TGTGCCAGCAGCCGCAGGGTTAACTCCTACGAGCAGTACTTC,CASSRRVNSYEQYF
TRBJ2-7,NA,TRBV7-6,NA,TGTGCCAGCAGCTTAGGGGGGGGCGCGGGCTACGAGCAGTACTTC,CASSLGGGAGYEQYF
TRBJ2-5,NA,TRBV7-2,TRBD1,TGTGCCAGCAGCTTAGGGGACAGGGGAGAAGGGGAGACCCAGTACTTC,CASSLGDRGEGETQYF
TRBJ2-1,NA,TRBV9,TRBD2,TGTGCCAGCACCCCGGGACTAGTTAAAGATGAGCAGTTCTTC,CASTPGLVKDEQFF
TRBJ2-1,once,TRBV23-1,NA,TGCGCCAGCAGTCCCCCCGGTCCCCCTTTGGGTGAGCAGTTCTTC,CASSPPGPPLGEQFF
TRBJ1-6,NA,TRBV6-5,NA,TGTGCCAGCAGGGTGGATTCACCCCTCCACTTT,CASRVDSPLHF
TRBJ2-5,NA,TRBV28,NA,TGTGCCAGCAGTTTGTTGGATGAACTAGCTGAGACCCAGTACTTC,CASSLLDELAETQYF
TRBJ2-3,NA,TRBV7-3,NA,TGTGCCAGCAGCGTGTCCGGCACAGATACGCAGTATTTT,CASSVSGTDTQYF
TRBJ2-3,NA,TRBV9,NA,TGTGCCAGCAGCGTGGCGGTCCTGAGCACAGATACGCAGTATTTT,CASSVAVLSTDTQYF
TRBJ1-2,NA,TRBV2,TRBD1,TGTGCCAGCAGGGAACAGGGGAACTATGGCTACACCTTC,CASREQGNYGYTF
TRBJ2-3,NA,TRBV28,NA,TGTGCCAGCAGTTTATGGGGGGAGCCCACAGATACGCAGTATTTT,CASSLWGEPTDTQYF
TRBJ2-7,NA,TRBV13,TRBD1,TGTGCCAGCAGCTTGGGGACAGGGGTTGGGGAGCAGTACTTC,CASSLGTGVGEQYF
TRBJ1-1,once,TRBV6-6,NA,TGTGCCAGCAGTTATTTTGAAGCTTTCTTT,CASSYFEAFF
TRBJ2-7,NA,TRBV4-1,NA,TGCGCCAGCAGCCAAGAGCCAGGGCTAGGGGCATACGAGCAGTACTTC,CASSQEPGLGAYEQYF
TRBJ2-5,NA,TRBV5-1,NA,TGCGCCAGCAGCTATTTGTCGGGGGATCCGGCCCAGTACTTC,CASSYLSGDPAQYF
TRBJ2-1,NA,TRBV19,NA,TGTGCCAGCAGTGACTCGCCCGCTTCCTACAATGAGCAGTTCTTC,CASSDSPASYNEQFF